This T cell receptor (beta chain) is from a study of response to subunit inactivated influenza vaccine. Regarding the study as a whole: Only a handful of new T cells, the authors suggested, are recruited with each seasonal influenza vaccination.

MiXCR was run by TCRdb on the RT-PCR reads, yielding one entry per CDR3 protein. The sample lists approximately 300,000 distinct CDR3 sequences; 22% were seen once. This clonotype has just a few counts. Its antigen is as yet unknown. At one end the junction does not follow the germline gene, possibly because of a read error. The starting material was PBMCs from blood, obtained about 20 months after vaccination. The receptor's source is a man in his fifties or sixties who received an inactivated influenza vaccine.

The CDR3 DNA sequence: TGCGCCAGCAGCCAAGTTTGGACTAGCGGCACAGATACGCAGTATTTT. Protein: CASSQVWTSGTDTQYF. This chain joins TRBV4-2 and TRBJ2-3; 9 bases map to TRBD2. Germline loops: CDR1 LGHNA, CDR2 YNFKEQ. The CDR3 length is 16 residues.